This is a list of T cell receptor beta chains from one sample in a study of vaccination and CD4 T cells after COVID-19. Their target antigens are unknown. MiXCR, run by TCRdb on the PCR reads, gives a single entry per CDR3 protein. Counted here are around 2,400 distinct CDR3 sequences, 30% to 35% occurring once; the ten biggest clones make up over 35%. The sample comprised CD4+ T cells from blood, cultured in vitro. The receptors stem from a human donor who had recovered from COVID-19. Each CDR3 is given with its conserved first and last residue. Fields, in order: J gene, V gene, D gene, clone size, CDR3 DNA, CDR3 protein. D genes are given only for firm matches. Not all rows give a size; the values are once, few, many and, for expanded clones, a class.

TRBJ2-5 TRBV7-9 . few TGTGCCAGCAGCTTAGCGTCCGGGCAAGAGACCCAGTACTTC CASSLASGQETQYF
TRBJ1-1 TRBV18 . . TGTGCCAGCTCACCAGCACAGAAGAACACTGAAGCTTTCTTT CASSPAQKNTEAFF
TRBJ2-5 TRBV5-4 TRBD1 . TGTGCCAGCAGCTCCCGGTCGACAGGGCTGGGGACCCAGTACTTC CASSSRSTGLGTQYF
TRBJ1-2 TRBV6-1 . few TGTGCCAGCAGTGAAGTGAAAGGTTTCGGCTACACCTTC CASSEVKGFGYTF
TRBJ2-5 TRBV20-1 TRBD2 few TGCAGTGCTAGAGTTCGGGGGGGGCCCCCAGAGACCCAGTACTTC CSARVRGGPPETQYF
TRBJ1-4 TRBV29-1 . few TGCAGCGTTGGACGGCCCGCCGAAAAACTGTTTTTT CSVGRPAEKLFF
TRBJ1-6 TRBV30 . . TGTGCCTGGAGTGTATCCTCCGGAAATTCACCCCTCCACTTT CAWSVSSGNSPLHF
TRBJ1-1 TRBV5-6 TRBD1 . TGTGCCAGCAGCTTGGCCACAGGGGGCGAACGAACCGGTGAAGCTTTCTTT CASSLATGGERTGEAFF
TRBJ2-1 TRBV25-1 . large TGTGCCAGCAGCCCCGGCCCCAATGAGCAGTTCTTC CASSPGPNEQFF
TRBJ1-6 TRBV2 . medium-sized TGTGCCAGCAAGCACAGGGAAAATTCACCCCTCCACTTT CASKHRENSPLHF
TRBJ1-6 TRBV12-3/TRBV12-4 . few TGTGCCAGCACCTTGGGGGGGATCGGGGAACCCCTCCACTTT CASTLGGIGEPLHF
TRBJ2-7 TRBV12-3/TRBV12-4 . . TGTGCCAGCAGTTTGGGAATAGGGGACCGAGCTACGAGGGAGCAGTACTTC CASSLGIGDRATREQYF
TRBJ1-5 TRBV29-1 . . TGCAGCGTTGGGGGGGTTAAACAGCCCCAGCATTTT CSVGGVKQPQHF
TRBJ1-1 TRBV6-5 . large TGTGCCAGCAGTTACTCGGAGCTGAACACTGAAGCTTTCTTT CASSYSELNTEAFF
TRBJ1-2 TRBV11-2 . . TGTGCCAGCAGCTTCAATCCACAGGGCTATGGCTACACCTTC CASSFNPQGYGYTF
TRBJ1-2 TRBV9 TRBD1 once TGTGCCAGCAGCGTCGAGGGGGCAATGAACTATGGCTACACCTTC CASSVEGAMNYGYTF
TRBJ1-1 TRBV15 . . TGTGCCACCAGCAGATTTGGGGACGCTGAAGCTTTCTTT CATSRFGDAEAFF
TRBJ2-3 TRBV20-1 TRBD2 few TGCAGTGCCAAAAAGTCGGGACTAGCGGCAGATACGCAGTATTTT CSAKKSGLAADTQYF
TRBJ1-5 TRBV5-5 TRBD1 . TGTGCCAGCAGCTTTGACACAGGGGGCGGTCAGCCCCAGCATTTT CASSFDTGGGQPQHF
TRBJ1-3 TRBV5-4 . . TGTGCCAGCAGCTTGGGCTCTGGAAACACCATATATTTT CASSLGSGNTIYF
TRBJ2-7 TRBV10-3 . . TGTGCCATCGGACAGATGAGCTCCTACGAGCAGTACTTC CAIGQMSSYEQYF
TRBJ1-5 TRBV19 . . TGTGCCAGTAGTATGTGGAACGGGAGAGATCAGCCCCAGCATTTT CASSMWNGRDQPQHF
TRBJ2-7 TRBV6-1 . . TGTGCCAGCAGAATGGACGGAACCTACGAGCAGTACTTC CASRMDGTYEQYF
TRBJ1-6 TRBV7-9 TRBD1 few TGTGCCAGCAGCTCTACAGGGGATTCACCCCTCCACTTT CASSSTGDSPLHF
TRBJ2-2 TRBV12-3/TRBV12-4 . few TGTGCCAGCAGACCCCTATTGGACACCGGGGAGCTGTTTTTT CASRPLLDTGELFF
TRBJ2-3 TRBV30 TRBD2 . TGTGCCTGGAGTCCGGCGGGGGGGGCGCAGTATTTT CAWSPAGGAQYF
TRBJ1-1 TRBV25-1 TRBD1 . TGTGCCAGCAGTGATATCGACAGGGGGAAATCTGAAGCTTTCTTT CASSDIDRGKSEAFF
TRBJ1-3 TRBV7-6 . . TGTGCCAGCAGCTTAGCGAGTGATACAACGGGAAACACCATATATTTT CASSLASDTTGNTIYF
TRBJ1-6 TRBV20-1 TRBD1 . TGCAGTGCTAGGGACCCCGGGACAGGGGGCGGTTCACCCCTCCACTTT CSARDPGTGGGSPLHF
TRBJ1-1 TRBV7-8 . few TGTGCCAGCAGCCCGCGGGAGGGGAACACTGAAGCTTTCTTT CASSPREGNTEAFF
TRBJ1-1 TRBV6-1 . . TGTGCCAGCAGTGGCCCGGGGGGCACTGAAGCTTTCTTT CASSGPGGTEAFF
TRBJ2-5 TRBV19 TRBD2 . TGTGCCAGTAGTATAGAACTAGCGGGGGCCGTCGGGACCCAGTACTTC CASSIELAGAVGTQYF
TRBJ2-1 TRBV7-8 . few TGTGCCAGCAGCAAGACTAGGACGCCCGGTGAGCAGTTCTTC CASSKTRTPGEQFF
TRBJ1-2 TRBV12-3/TRBV12-4 . few TGTGCCAGCGCGACAGCAGTCAACTATGGCTACACCTTC CASATAVNYGYTF
TRBJ2-5 TRBV6-1 . . TGTGCCAGCACACCCCCGGGTTTAGAGACCCAGTACTTC CASTPPGLETQYF
TRBJ1-1 TRBV30 . few TGTGCCTGGAGTCAGGGGTGGACTGAAGCTTTCTTT CAWSQGWTEAFF
TRBJ1-6 TRBV20-1 TRBD1 few TGCAGTGCTAGAGAGGGACAGGGATTAAATTCACCCCTCCACTTT CSAREGQGLNSPLHF
TRBJ1-6 TRBV5-4 . . TGTGCCAGCAGCCCCGGGCCAGAAAGGACCCTCCACTTT CASSPGPERTLHF
TRBJ1-1 TRBV19 TRBD1 few TGTGCCAGCCACTGGGCAGGGGGTAGGGACACTGAAGCTTTCTTT CASHWAGGRDTEAFF
TRBJ2-5 TRBV4-2 TRBD2 . TGTGCCAGCAGCCAAACTAGCGGGGGGGCCGAAGAGACCCAGTACTTC CASSQTSGGAEETQYF
TRBJ1-2 TRBV5-1 . once TGCGCCAGCAGCTTTGATAGGGGCTATGGCTACACCTTC CASSFDRGYGYTF
TRBJ2-3 TRBV20-1 . few TGCAGTGCTAATCGTGGGGCCCCCACAGATACGCAGTATTTT CSANRGAPTDTQYF
TRBJ1-2 TRBV20-1 . . TGCAGTGCTAGAGTACTAGTACAGGCCTATGGCTACACCTTC CSARVLVQAYGYTF
TRBJ2-2 TRBV6-5 . . TGTGCCAGCAGTTCAAGGGGGGGGGCGAACACCGGGGAGCTGTTTTTT CASSSRGGANTGELFF
TRBJ1-2 TRBV2 TRBD1 . TGTGCCAGGGACAGGGGGCGTCGGTTTGGTGGCTACACCTTC CARDRGRRFGGYTF
TRBJ2-3 TRBV10-3 . few TGTGCCATCAGTGAGTCTCTGGGTGGGCTGACAGATACGCAGTATTTT CAISESLGGLTDTQYF
TRBJ1-2 TRBV30 . medium-sized TGTGCCGCGGACGGTCGAAATGGCTACACCTTC CAADGRNGYTF
TRBJ1-1 TRBV7-6 . . TGTGCCAGCAGCGGGTCGGGGGGCGAAGCTTTCTTT CASSGSGGEAFF
TRBJ2-4 TRBV18 . medium-sized TGTGCCAGCTCACCCACTACGGTAGGGGGAGCCAAAAACATTCAGTACTTC CASSPTTVGGAKNIQYF
TRBJ1-2 TRBV10-3 . medium-sized TGTGCCATCAGTGGGAGGACAGTGACTTCCCAGGCCTATGGCTACACCTTC CAISGRTVTSQAYGYTF
TRBJ1-5 TRBV5-6 TRBD1 . TGTGCCAGCAGTTTGACAGGGGGTCAGCCCCAGCATTTT CASSLTGGQPQHF
TRBJ1-6 TRBV12-3/TRBV12-4 . . TGTGCCAGCAGTCTGGGACATGATAATTCACCCCTCCACTTT CASSLGHDNSPLHF
TRBJ1-2 TRBV14 TRBD1 few TGTGCCAGCAGCTCCCGACAGGGGGCTTTGGAGGGCTACACCTTC CASSSRQGALEGYTF
TRBJ1-2 TRBV12-3/TRBV12-4 . few TGTGCCAGCAGTTTGTATTCAGATGGCTACACCTTC CASSLYSDGYTF
TRBJ2-7 TRBV6-1 TRBD1 . TGTGCCAGCAGCCGTGGGACAGGGGGTGCCTACGAGCAGTACTTC CASSRGTGGAYEQYF
TRBJ1-3 TRBV5-1 . . TGCGCCAGCAGCTCCTCCGGGACAAGTGGAAACACCATATATTTT CASSSSGTSGNTIYF
TRBJ1-6 TRBV25-1 TRBD1 . TGTGCCAGCAGTGACCGGGGACAGGGAAGGACCCTCCACTTT CASSDRGQGRTLHF
TRBJ1-5 TRBV20-1 . few TGCAGTGCTAGAGAAAACAATCAGCCCCAGCATTTT CSARENNQPQHF
TRBJ2-7 TRBV7-3 . few TGTGCCAGCAGCCAACCCGGGGGCGAGCAGTACTTC CASSQPGGEQYF